The 24 T cell receptor beta chains below come from one sample, sequenced in a study of beta chain features in type 1 diabetes. Expressed TCRB transcripts got sequenced, as all isolated RNA was reverse transcribed. The method was immunoSEQ multiplex PCR; TCRdb's version includes in-frame clones alone and lacks a portion of them. There are under 800,000 clones in the sample; around 15% occur only once, and approximately 0.093% lies in the top ten. Material for sequencing was naive CD4+ T cells from blood. The receptors here all came from a man younger than 35 in good health.

V and J are TRBV7-2 and TRBJ2-7, with 12 positions matching TRBD2. There are 16 residues in the CDR3. The ends lost 6 bases at V and 4 bases at J; junction bases unmatched: 10. Germline loops: CDR1 SGHTA, CDR2 FQGNSA. This CDR3 is CASRTSGRRGLYEQYF. CDR3 bases: TGTGCCAGCAGGACTAGCGGGAGAAGGGGCCTATACGAGCAGTACTTC.

The rearrangement joins TRBV4-1 to TRBJ2-5; 12 positions agree with TRBD2. CDR1 and CDR2 from the germline V gene are MGHRA and YSYEKL. The ends lost 5 bases at V and 4 bases at J; junction bases unmatched: 8. This CDR3 is 16 amino acids long. The CDR3 reads CASSEGLAGVRETQYF. CDR3 DNA: TGCGCCAGCAGCGAGGGACTAGCGGGCGTGCGAGAGACCCAGTACTTC.

To note about this clone: Other DNA sequences in the sample encode the same CDR3. The rearrangement uses TRBV5-1 and TRBJ1-5, with a weak D call TRBD1 (6 bases). The V end was cut by 2 bases, the J end by 3 bases, with 9 bases between. Germline V gives CDR1 SGHRS, CDR2 YFSETQ. This CDR3 is 14 amino acids long. The CDR3 region has the DNA TGCGCCAGCAGCTTACAGGGACCCAATCAGCCCCAGCATTTT. This translates into CASSLQGPNQPQHF.

This clone turned up a few times. The genes are TRBV6-5 and TRBJ2-1, with a tentative D call TRBD2 (5 bases). Germline CDR1 is MNHEY and CDR2 is SVGAGI. The CDR3 has 15 amino acids. V lost 5 bases, J lost 1 base, and 12 bases lay in between. The CDR3 DNA is TGTGCCAGCAGTAGGGCCTCGGGGTCCTACAATGAGCAGTTCTTC. This gives the protein CASSRASGSYNEQFF.

This clone came up a few times. The V and J genes are TRBV7-6 and TRBJ1-6; D is unresolved. Germline CDR1 and CDR2: SGHVS and FNYEAQ. This CDR3 is built from 15 residues. Between the trimmed V and J ends, which lost 5 bases and 8 bases, there was a span of 16 bases. DNA for the CDR3: TGTGCCAGCAGCCGGACCTTTAGTGGGGATTCACCCCTCCACTTT. Encoded protein: CASSRTFSGDSPLHF.

As regards this clone: The same CDR3 can be traced to other DNA sequences in this sample. The rearrangement uses TRBV18 and TRBJ2-7, with D hard to call. Trimming cost V 2 bases and J 2 bases, with 4 bases left between them. CDR1 is KGHSH and CDR2 is LQKENI in the germline V gene. The CDR3 spans 12 residues. CDR3 loop: CASSPFAYEQYF. CDR3 nucleotide sequence: TGTGCCAGCTCACCATTCGCCTACGAGCAGTACTTC.

The chain joins TRBV3-1 (or the pseudogene TRBV3-2) to TRBJ1-2; no firm D call. The germline gives CDR1 LGHDT, CDR2 YNNKEL (reference sequence). V was clipped by 10 bases and J by 7 bases, with 4 bases between them. This CDR3 comprises 8 residues. The DNA for the CDR3 is TGTGCCACGGGTGGCTACACCTTC. Translating gives CATGGYTF.

This clone has more than one count but fewer than ten. The V and J genes are TRBV5-1 and TRBJ2-7, with a weak D call TRBD2 (6 bases). This CDR3 region has 17 residues. The germline gives CDR1 SGHRS, CDR2 YFSETQ. V was pared by 0 bases and J by 2 bases, with 18 bases between. This chain's CDR3 is CASSLVRGGDLAYEQYF. CDR3 DNA: TGCGCCAGCAGCTTGGTCCGAGGAGGGGATTTAGCCTACGAGCAGTACTTC.

This chain uses TRBV2 with TRBJ2-2; no clear D. Per the germline V gene, CDR1 is SNHLY and CDR2 is FYNNEI. Trimming stripped 4 bases from V and 9 bases from J, with 15 bases between. CDR3 length: 14 amino acids. Written as DNA, the CDR3 is TGTGCCAGCAGTGTTTTTGGTAGGCACCGGGAGCTGTTTTTT. This gives the protein CASSVFGRHRELFF.

The chain recombines TRBV5-1 with TRBJ1-2; D may be TRBD1 (6 bases). This CDR3 is 14 amino acids long. CDR1 is SGHRS and CDR2 is YFSETQ in the germline V gene. Deletions cut 1 base from V and 3 bases from J, with 10 bases between. The CDR3 nucleotides are TGCGCCAGCAGCTTGTCGGGGGGCGACTATGGCTACACCTTC. It encodes CASSLSGGDYGYTF.

The rearrangement uses TRBV7-3 and TRBJ2-1; no clear D gene. Germline CDR1 reads SGHTA; CDR2 reads FQGTGA. V dropped 3 bases and J dropped 7 bases, with 7 bases sitting between them. The CDR3 totals 12 residues. The CDR3 is CASSLGNNEQFF. The CDR3 coding sequence is TGTGCCAGCAGCTTGGGCAATAATGAGCAGTTCTTC.

This clone showed up just a few times. The V call is TRBV9, the J call TRBJ2-7, with unresolved D. The CDR3 has 14 residues. V dropped 0 bases and J dropped 2 bases, with 9 bases sitting between them. Germline V gene sequence: CDR1 SGDLS, CDR2 YYNGEE. Here the CDR3 reads CASSVEQLPYEQYF. For the CDR3, the DNA is TGTGCCAGCAGCGTAGAACAACTTCCCTACGAGCAGTACTTC.

The J gene is TRBJ2-7, the V gene TRBV6-1; the match to TRBD1 covers 8 bases. Germline loops: CDR1 MNHNS, CDR2 SASEGT. The ends lost 4 bases at V and 1 base at J; junction bases unmatched: 0. The CDR3 is 13 amino acids. The CDR3 DNA sequence: TGTGCCAGCAGTGGGACAGGGTCCTACGAGCAGTACTTC. Encoded protein: CASSGTGSYEQYF.

This clone was found a few times. As DNA, the CDR3 is TGTGCCACCGCGGGGCAGGGTTACACTGAAGCTTTCTTT. This encodes CATAGQGYTEAFF. The chain links TRBV9 to TRBJ1-1, with a tentative D call TRBD1 (5 bases). V was pared by 9 bases and J by 3 bases, with 15 bases between. This CDR3 has 13 amino acids. Looked up from germline, CDR1 is SGDLS and CDR2 is YYNGEE.

This clone came up a few times. The chain uses TRBV7-2 and TRBJ2-7; D unresolved. CDR3 length: 14 residues. Germline loops: CDR1 SGHTA, CDR2 FQGNSA. The V end was cut by 5 bases, the J end by 1 base, with 12 bases between. Written as DNA, the CDR3 is TGTGCCAGCAGCCTATGGACGGGTTCCTACGAGCAGTACTTC. It translates to CASSLWTGSYEQYF.

This chain uses TRBV7-9 with TRBJ2-3; D is undetermined. This CDR3 comprises 9 residues. Deletions cut 8 bases from V and 5 bases from J, with 2 bases between. CDR1 SEHNR and CDR2 FQNEAQ come from the germline V gene (reference sequence). The CDR3 DNA is TGTGCCAGCGGAGATACGCAGTATTTT. Protein: CASGDTQYF.

The chain links TRBV27 to TRBJ1-1; D possibly corresponds to TRBD1 (6 bases). The length of the CDR3 is 16 residues. Trimming took 7 bases from V and 4 from J, leaving 22 bases between them. Germline assignment: CDR1 MNHEY and CDR2 SMNVEV (reference sequence). The CDR3 DNA reads TGTGCCAGCATCAAACTGGGGACACCCGGCGGCACTGAAGCTTTCTTT. Amino acid sequence: CASIKLGTPGGTEAFF.

The chain couples TRBV5-6 to TRBJ1-2; D gene unclear. V lost 0 bases, J lost 4 bases, and 7 bases lay in between. The germline CDR1 and CDR2 sequences are SGHDT and YYEEEE. The CDR3 covers 13 residues. The CDR3 reads CASSLARSYGYTF. The CDR3 DNA is TGTGCCAGCAGCTTGGCCAGGTCCTATGGCTACACCTTC.

The chain carries TRBV10-3 and TRBJ2-7; the D is unclear. Trimming shortened V by 6 bases and J by 0 bases, and 9 bases separated the two germline ends. The CDR3 consists of 13 residues. Germline lookup yields CDR1 ENHRY and CDR2 SYGVKD. The CDR3 sequence: CAIRRVRSYEQYF. The CDR3 DNA reads TGTGCCATCAGGAGAGTGCGCTCCTACGAGCAGTACTTC.

This clone was picked up a small number of times. The V gene is TRBV14, the J gene TRBJ1-1; unclear D gene. V was pared by 2 bases and J by 7 bases, with 14 bases between. The CDR3 is 14 amino acids. The germline V gene has CDR1 SGHDN and CDR2 FVKESK. CDR3 loop: CASSQKRVYSEAFF. DNA for the CDR3: TGTGCCAGCAGCCAAAAAAGGGTTTATAGTGAAGCTTTCTTT.

J is TRBJ2-3 and V is TRBV11-2; a possible D gene is TRBD1 (6 bases). This CDR3 spans 15 amino acids. Germline V gene data show CDR1 as SGHAT and CDR2 as FQNNGV. V was pared by 5 bases and J by 2 bases, with 14 bases between. CDR3 sequence reads: CASSLGQTFTDTQYF. DNA for the CDR3: TGTGCCAGCAGCCTAGGACAGACGTTCACAGATACGCAGTATTTT.

This chain links TRBV28 with TRBJ2-2, with 9 nucleotides matching TRBD2. The germline CDR1 and CDR2 sequences are MDHEN and SYDVKM. J lost 0 bases, V lost 5 bases, and 10 bases had no gene match. This CDR3 region has 18 residues. The DNA for the CDR3 is TGTGCCAGCAGTCCCCCTGACCTAGCGGGACCGAACACCGGGGAGCTGTTTTTT. This codes for CASSPPDLAGPNTGELFF.

This clone appeared a few times. The rearrangement links TRBV19 to TRBJ2-7; D uncertain. The V end lost 7 bases, the J end lost 1 base, and 14 bases lay between the germline ends. The CDR3 contains 14 residues. The germline gives CDR1 LNHDA, CDR2 SQIVND (reference sequence). The DNA of the CDR3 is TGTGCCAGTACTTACAGCATCTCTTCCTACGAGCAGTACTTC. Translated: CASTYSISSYEQYF.

The J gene is TRBJ2-7, the V gene TRBV7-9; tentatively, D is TRBD2 (6 bases). Germline-derived CDR1 and CDR2 are SEHNR and FQNEAQ (reference sequence). This CDR3 is built from 15 residues. V was clipped by 5 bases and J by 3 bases, with 17 bases between them. In DNA form, the CDR3 reads TGTGCCAGCAGCCCAGGCGGGACCGTTCTCTACGAGCAGTACTTC. Amino acids: CASSPGGTVLYEQYF.